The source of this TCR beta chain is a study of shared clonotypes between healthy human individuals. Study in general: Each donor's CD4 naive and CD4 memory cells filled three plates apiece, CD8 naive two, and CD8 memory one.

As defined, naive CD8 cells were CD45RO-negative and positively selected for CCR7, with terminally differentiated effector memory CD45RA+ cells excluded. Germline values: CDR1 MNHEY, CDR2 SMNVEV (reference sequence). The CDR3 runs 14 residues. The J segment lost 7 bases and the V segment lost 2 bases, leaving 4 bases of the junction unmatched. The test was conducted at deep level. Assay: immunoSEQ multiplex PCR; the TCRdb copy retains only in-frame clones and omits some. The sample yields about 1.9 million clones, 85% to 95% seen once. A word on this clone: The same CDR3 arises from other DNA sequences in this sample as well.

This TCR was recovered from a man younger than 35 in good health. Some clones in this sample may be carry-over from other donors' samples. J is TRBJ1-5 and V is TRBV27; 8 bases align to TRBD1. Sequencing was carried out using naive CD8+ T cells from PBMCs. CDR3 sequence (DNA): TGTGCCAGCAGTTTAACAGGGGGGAACCAGCCCCAGCATTTT. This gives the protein CASSLTGGNQPQHF.